This passage covers 30 T cell receptor beta chains from one sample sequenced in a study of regulatory T cells in long-lasting Graves disease. The time point was: newly diagnosed GD, antithyroid drugs for less than 3 months. RNA from PBMCs was the source of the TCR library. Relying on iRepertoire HTBI primers and Arm-PCR of CDR3 regions, the team built TCR beta libraries. In TCRdb, the multiplex PCR reads were re-called with MiXCR into one record per CDR3 protein. The table includes about 540,000 distinct CDR3 sequences, approximately 12% detected once. The same data also went into a second study, on T cells in Graves' hyperthyroidism and ophthalmopathy.

This specimen consisted of peripheral blood mononuclear cells (PBMCs), obtained at new diagnosis, from a patient treated with antithyroid drugs. These receptors were taken from a man aged 25-40 years with Graves disease.

The chain links TRBV6-2 or TRBV6-3 to TRBJ2-7; D is unclear. The germline V and J ends were trimmed by 9 bases and 0 bases, with 18 bases remaining between them. The germline V gene has CDR1 MNHEY and CDR2 SVGEGT. This CDR3 has 15 residues. The CDR3 DNA reads TGTGCCAGTGAAACCGGCAAAACCATCTCCTACGAGCAGTACTTC. It is translated as CASETGKTISYEQYF.

The gene calls are TRBV7-6 and TRBJ1-5; D uncertain. Germline V gives CDR1 SGHVS, CDR2 FNYEAQ. V lost 4 bases, J lost 7 bases, and 11 bases lay in between. CDR3 length equals 13 residues. This CDR3 reads CASSYGSGQPQHF. CDR3 bases: TGTGCCAGCAGCTACGGGAGTGGACAGCCCCAGCATTTT.

V usage is TRBV30 and J usage is TRBJ1-6, with a weak D call TRBD1 (5 bases). The CDR3 consists of 13 residues. Trimming left V 2 bases short and J 10 bases short, with 12 bases between. The germline V gene has CDR1 GTSNPN and CDR2 SVGIG (reference sequence). The DNA of the CDR3 is TGTGCCTGGAGTCGGGGGGGACCATCACCCCTCCACTTT. Amino acid sequence: CAWSRGGPSPLHF.

Many counts were recorded for this clonotype. This chain uses TRBV5-1 with TRBJ2-3; 10 bases are shared with TRBD2. The V segment lost 4 bases and the J segment 4 bases; nucleotides outside the gene matches: 9. In germline, CDR1 is SGHRS, CDR2 YFSETQ. The CDR3 runs to 16 residues. The CDR3 here is CASSPLAGGDPDTQYF. The DNA of the CDR3 is TGCGCCAGCAGCCCTTTAGCGGGAGGCGATCCAGATACGCAGTATTTT.

This clonotype came up many times. This chain connects TRBV2 to TRBJ1-2; possibly TRBD1 for D (6 bases). Trimming removed 10 bases from V and 6 bases from J, with 15 bases in between. CDR3 length equals 12 residues. Germline V gene data show CDR1 as SNHLY and CDR2 as FYNNEI. CDR3 protein: CAKWGAIDGYTF. In nucleotides, the CDR3 is TGTGCCAAATGGGGGGCGATCGATGGCTACACCTTC.

This clonotype has at least ten counts. CDR3 amino acids: CSVLITEAFF. The DNA of the CDR3 is TGCAGCGTTCTAATCACTGAAGCTTTCTTT. This sequence joins TRBV29-1 and TRBJ1-1; D unresolved. CDR3 length: 10 residues. The germline gives CDR1 SQVTM, CDR2 ANQGSEA. Trimming took 5 bases from V and 4 from J, leaving 5 bases between them.

This clonotype occurred many times. The CDR3 is CSAPPNYGYTF. CDR3 bases: TGCAGTGCCCCCCCTAACTATGGCTACACCTTC. The chain joins TRBV20-1 to TRBJ1-2; D is undetermined. V was clipped by 6 bases and J by 0 bases, with 5 bases between them. Germline V gene lookup returns CDR1 DFQATT and CDR2 SNEGSKA (reference sequence). The CDR3 spans 11 residues.

This clonotype showed up many times. This chain connects TRBV7-8 to TRBJ1-2, with D maybe TRBD1 (6 bases). Deletions cut 2 bases from V and 8 bases from J, with 15 bases between. Germline assignment: CDR1 SGHVS and CDR2 FQNEAQ. The CDR3 extends over 14 amino acids. The CDR3 loop reads CASSLSRGEEGYTF. The CDR3 DNA follows: TGTGCCAGCAGCTTAAGCAGGGGAGAAGAAGGCTACACCTTC.

This clonotype was seen many times. The chain employs TRBV5-1 and TRBJ2-7; TRBD1 aligns across 8 bases. The J segment lost 3 bases and the V segment lost 3 bases, leaving 8 bases of the junction unmatched. Germline loops: CDR1 SGHRS, CDR2 YFSETQ. This CDR3 has 15 amino acids. The CDR3 is CASSWSTGANYEQYF. The CDR3 bases are TGCGCCAGCAGCTGGTCGACAGGGGCCAACTACGAGCAGTACTTC.

The table lists this clonotype with many counts. The chain employs TRBV29-1 and TRBJ2-1; possibly TRBD2 for D (6 bases). Trimming left V 4 bases short and J 5 bases short, with 9 bases between. The CDR3 is 12 residues long. The germline CDR1 and CDR2 sequences are SQVTM and ANQGSEA. The DNA of the CDR3 is TGCAGCGTTGGGACGGGAGACAATGAGCAGTTCTTC. Its protein product is CSVGTGDNEQFF.

In this sample, this clonotype turned up many times. The CDR3: CSVGPLAGGPGSYNEQFF. The CDR3 DNA reads TGCAGCGTTGGTCCACTAGCGGGAGGGCCAGGGTCCTACAATGAGCAGTTCTTC. The genes are TRBV29-1 and TRBJ2-1, with 13 bases identical to TRBD2. With V trimmed by 4 bases and J by 1 base, 10 bases remained unmatched. The CDR3 runs 18 residues. Germline CDR1 SQVTM, CDR2 ANQGSEA.

This clonotype was recorded at least ten times. V and J are TRBV29-1 and TRBJ2-3, with a possible D match to TRBD1 (5 bases). The CDR3 is 10 residues long. V lost 5 bases, J lost 11 bases, and 11 bases lay in between. Germline V gene lookup returns CDR1 SQVTM and CDR2 ANQGSEA. The CDR3 protein is CSVQTEGQYF. DNA for the CDR3: TGCAGCGTTCAGACAGAAGGGCAGTATTTT.

This clonotype was seen ten or more times. CDR3 protein: CASSWGQASSYEQYF. The CDR3 DNA sequence: TGTGCCAGCAGCTGGGGACAGGCGAGCTCCTACGAGCAGTACTTC. This chain connects TRBV7-2 to TRBJ2-7; 8 bases fit TRBD1. The junction had 5 bases not matched to a gene; V was cut back by 4 bases and J by 0 bases. The CDR3 is 15 residues long. CDR1 and CDR2 from the germline V gene are SGHTA and FQGNSA.

This chain links TRBV5-1 with TRBJ2-7; 11 bases are a match to TRBD2. V dropped 4 bases and J dropped 2; count of bases not matched to a gene: 11. In germline, CDR1 is SGHRS, CDR2 YFSETQ. This CDR3 is built from 17 residues. This CDR3 reads CASSPRTSGQGAYEQYF. The CDR3 DNA sequence: TGCGCCAGCAGCCCCCGGACTAGCGGGCAGGGAGCCTACGAGCAGTACTTC.

The J gene is TRBJ2-1, the V gene TRBV2; no clear D. The germline V gene encodes CDR1 SNHLY and CDR2 FYNNEI. V dropped 4 bases and J dropped 3 bases, with 4 bases sitting between them. This CDR3 contains 12 residues. CDR3 loop: CASSVNYNEQFF. The CDR3 coding sequence is TGTGCCAGCAGTGTAAACTACAATGAGCAGTTCTTC.

This clonotype has just a few counts. The chain has TRBV5-8 and TRBJ2-3; 8 positions match TRBD1. CDR1 SGHTS and CDR2 YDEGEE come from the germline V gene. The CDR3 contains 15 residues. The V segment lost 4 bases and the J segment 6 bases; nucleotides outside the gene matches: 10. The DNA of the CDR3 is TGTGCCAGCAGCAGGGGACAGGCACCCAAGGATACGCAGTATTTT. It encodes CASSRGQAPKDTQYF.

Comment on this clonotype: This may come from a read error, since a much larger clone is one base off. This rearrangement joins TRBV6-2 or TRBV6-3 to TRBJ2-5; D might be TRBD1 or TRBD2, each matching 5 bases. Germline lookup yields CDR1 MNHEY and CDR2 SVGEGT. Trimming cost V 5 bases and J 4 bases, with 14 bases left between them. This CDR3 region has 14 residues. CDR3 sequence reads: CASSELTGTETQYF. The CDR3 nucleotides read TGTGCCAGCAGTGAATTGACGGGGACAGAGACCCAGTACTTC.

This clonotype was seen ten or more times. The chain employs TRBV2 and TRBJ2-2; 9 bases are a match to TRBD2. Germline CDR1 is SNHLY and CDR2 is FYNNEI. CDR3 length: 17 amino acids. V trimming: 3 bases; J trimming: 7 bases; junction bases outside the gene matches: 12. In nucleotides, the CDR3 is TGTGCCAGCAGTGAGGGTCAGGCGGGAGGGCCAATCGGGGAGCTGTTTTTT. Translating gives CASSEGQAGGPIGELFF.

Notes on this clonotype: The junction departs from the called germline gene at one end, perhaps through a read error. The chain couples TRBV20-1 to TRBJ2-5; 13 nucleotides align to TRBD2. CDR1 DFQATT and CDR2 SNEGSKA come from the germline V gene (reference sequence). This CDR3 is built from 17 residues. DNA for the CDR3: TGCAGTGCTAGCAGTGGGGGACTAGCGGGACGAGGAGAGACCCGGTACTTC. It encodes CSASSGGLAGRGETRYF.

The gene calls are TRBV27 and TRBJ1-1; D remains ambiguous. V was trimmed by 2 bases and J by 1 base, leaving 11 bases between them. Germline CDR1 reads MNHEY; CDR2 reads SMNVEV (reference sequence). The CDR3 consists of 15 residues. CDR3 coding DNA: TGTGCCAGCAGTTTACCCGGACGGTGGAACACTGAAGCTTTCTTT. Protein: CASSLPGRWNTEAFF.

This clonotype showed up just a few times. The rearrangement uses TRBV6-1 and TRBJ2-1; 8 nucleotides align to TRBD2. This CDR3 has 15 residues. J lost 5 bases, V lost 4 bases, and 7 bases had no gene match. Per the germline V gene, CDR1 is MNHNS and CDR2 is SASEGT. CDR3 DNA sequence: TGTGCCAGCAGTGCCTTTAGCGGGACTAACAATGAGCAGTTCTTC. Its translation: CASSAFSGTNNEQFF.

J is TRBJ1-1 and V is TRBV30; D remains unclear. CDR3 size: 14 residues. Germline CDR1 is GTSNPN and CDR2 is SVGIG (reference sequence). V was shortened by 4 bases and J by 0 bases, with 12 bases between the two germline ends. The DNA for the CDR3 is TGTGCCTGGACCGAGCGAGGTATGAACACTGAAGCTTTCTTT. It encodes CAWTERGMNTEAFF.

This clonotype appeared a few times. V and J are TRBV5-1 and TRBJ2-7; no clear D. V lost 1 base and J lost 5, with 13 bases in between. The CDR3 runs 14 residues. Germline lookup yields CDR1 SGHRS and CDR2 YFSETQ. The CDR3 DNA is TGCGCCAGCAGCTTGTCCGCCGGATCCCACGAGCAGTACTTC. Protein product: CASSLSAGSHEQYF.

Many counts were recorded for this clonotype. The chain links TRBV6-1 to TRBJ1-2; TRBD1 aligns across 8 bases. The J segment lost 6 bases and the V segment lost 6 bases, leaving 9 bases of the junction unmatched. Germline CDR1 and CDR2: MNHNS and SASEGT. The CDR3 loop spans 14 amino acids. The CDR3 DNA is TGTGCCAGCAGGCAGACAGGGGATAAGGATGGCTACACCTTC. As protein: CASRQTGDKDGYTF.

This clonotype came up many times. The V call is TRBV5-6, the J call TRBJ1-5; D possibly corresponds to TRBD1 (6 bases). Trimming stripped 0 bases from V and 5 bases from J, with 9 bases between. The germline CDR1 and CDR2 sequences are SGHDT and YYEEEE. This CDR3 is 14 amino acids long. This chain's CDR3 is CASSLVRGDQPQHF. As DNA, the CDR3 is TGTGCCAGCAGCTTGGTCAGGGGTGATCAGCCCCAGCATTTT.

This clonotype was counted at least ten times. The rearrangement uses TRBV11-2 and TRBJ1-2, with D perhaps TRBD1 (6 bases). The CDR3 totals 15 residues. Deletions cut 0 bases from V and 4 bases from J, with 12 bases between. Germline CDR1 and CDR2: SGHAT and FQNNGV. The CDR3 here is CASSLDWDIAYGYTF. The CDR3, as DNA: TGTGCCAGCAGCTTAGATTGGGACATTGCCTATGGCTACACCTTC. Full variable domain (missing parts from reference TRBV11-2 and TRBJ1-2): EAGVAQSPRYKIIEKRQSVAFWCNPISGHATLYWYQQILGQGPKLLIQFQNNGVVDDSQLPKDRFSAERLKGVDSTLKIQPAKLEDSAVYLCASSLDWDIAYGYTFGSGTRLTVV.

In this sample, this clonotype turned up many times. The V gene is TRBV10-2, the J gene TRBJ1-5, with D possibly TRBD1 on 6 matching bases. The V gene lost 6 bases and the J gene lost 8 bases, with 20 bases spanning the gap. The CDR3 spans 15 residues. The germline V gene has CDR1 WSHSY and CDR2 SAAADI. In nucleotides, the CDR3 is TGCGCCAGCAGCGGTTCGGGGGGCCACCTTAAGCCCCAGCATTTT. The encoded protein is CASSGSGGHLKPQHF.

The gene calls are TRBV9 and TRBJ1-1, with D unresolved. This CDR3 has 13 amino acids. V was trimmed by 4 bases and J by 12 bases, leaving 19 bases between them. In germline, CDR1 is SGDLS, CDR2 YYNGEE. The CDR3 DNA reads TGTGCCAGCAGCCCCCCCCCTGAACAACGGACTTTCTTT. This codes for CASSPPPEQRTFF.

About this clonotype: A much larger clonotype is one base distant, so this may be a read error. V is TRBV6-2 or TRBV6-3 and J is TRBJ2-5; D not certain. Germline loops: CDR1 MNHEY, CDR2 SVGEGT. Trimming removed 2 bases from V and 5 bases from J, with 9 bases in between. The CDR3 totals 13 residues. For the CDR3, the DNA is TGTGCCAGCAGTTACGGCAGGAGCGAGACCCAGTACTTC. It codes for CASSYGRSETQYF.

This clonotype has more than one count but fewer than ten. This rearrangement joins TRBV29-1 to TRBJ2-1; the match to TRBD1 covers 9 bases. The germline CDR1 and CDR2 sequences are SQVTM and ANQGSEA. The CDR3 extends over 15 amino acids. V shed 6 bases and J 4 bases; nucleotides not matched to a gene: 10. CDR3 DNA: TGCAGCGTCCTCCAGGGGACAGGGAGTTACAATGAGCAGTTCTTC. This sequence encodes CSVLQGTGSYNEQFF.